The 12 T cell receptor beta chains given below trace back to one sample, sequenced in a study of cytomegalovirus exposure and HLA in healthy donors. The PCR had 60 Vbeta and 13 Jbeta primers. TCRdb's copy holds only in-frame clones and misses some; the assay was immunoSEQ multiplex PCR. This table holds 250,000 to 350,000 clones, about nine tenths found once. Material for sequencing was PBMCs. These TCRs come from a man aged 35-49 years in good health and CMV-seropositive.

This clone turned up a few times. J is TRBJ1-2 and V is TRBV4-2; 9 bases map to TRBD1. The V gene end was trimmed by 0 bases and the J gene end by 8 bases; junction bases not matched to a gene: 4. Germline CDR1 LGHNA, CDR2 YNFKEQ. There are 14 residues in the CDR3. The CDR3 loop reads CASSQEGQGEGYTF. The CDR3 DNA sequence: TGTGCCAGCAGCCAAGAGGGACAGGGCGAGGGCTACACCTTC.

This chain links TRBV10-3 with TRBJ1-5; D is unclear. CDR1 and CDR2 from the germline V gene are ENHRY and SYGVKD. Trimming stripped 2 bases from V and 11 bases from J, with 10 bases between. This CDR3 is built from 12 residues. CDR3 residues: CAISEPLSAQHF. CDR3 DNA: TGTGCCATCAGTGAGCCACTATCGGCCCAGCATTTT.

This chain joins TRBV7-9 and TRBJ2-7, with D tentatively TRBD1 (5 bases). Trimming left V 0 bases short and J 7 bases short, with 10 bases between. Germline V gene sequence: CDR1 SEHNR, CDR2 FQNEAQ (reference sequence). The length of the CDR3 is 13 residues. This CDR3 reads CASSLAFAGEQYF. CDR3 sequence (DNA): TGTGCCAGCAGCTTAGCGTTTGCAGGGGAGCAGTACTTC.

Points on this clone: The identical CDR3 is also encoded by other nucleotide sequences in the sample. This chain links TRBV7-9 with TRBJ2-7, with TRBD1 matching over 9 bases. The CDR3 is 14 amino acids. The germline CDR1 and CDR2 sequences are SEHNR and FQNEAQ (reference sequence). V shed 3 bases and J 2 bases; nucleotides not matched to a gene: 2. The CDR3 DNA follows: TGTGCCAGCAGCTTCGGGACAGGGACCTACGAGCAGTACTTC. This sequence encodes CASSFGTGTYEQYF.

This chain links TRBV27 with TRBJ2-7; 10 nucleotides align to TRBD2. This CDR3 has 15 amino acids. V shed 3 bases, J shed 5 bases, and the junction held 7 bases outside the gene matches. From germline, CDR1 is MNHEY and CDR2 SMNVEV (reference sequence). CDR3 nucleotide sequence: TGTGCCAGCAGTTTTATAAGCGGGAGGGTACACGAGCAGTACTTC. Protein sequence: CASSFISGRVHEQYF.

The V gene is TRBV7-2, the J gene TRBJ2-7, with 7 bases aligning to TRBD1. The CDR3 is 13 residues long. CDR1 SGHTA and CDR2 FQGNSA come from the germline V gene. Unmatched junction bases numbered 7, after V lost 5 bases and J lost 6 bases. This CDR3 reads CASSLRQGTEQYF. The CDR3 region has the DNA TGTGCCAGCAGCCTAAGACAGGGAACCGAGCAGTACTTC. The variable domain in full, completed from reference TRBV7-2 and TRBJ2-7, reads GAGVSQSPSNKVTEKGKDVELRCDPISGHTALYWYRQSLGQGLEFLIYFQGNSAPDKSGLPSDRFSAERTGGSVSTLTIQRTQQEDSAVYLCASSLRQGTEQYFGPGTRLTVT.

The V and J genes are TRBV7-9 and TRBJ2-1; 13 nucleotides align to TRBD2. V gave up 5 bases and J gave up 5 bases; unmatched junction bases: 15. This CDR3 contains 19 residues. Germline CDR1 and CDR2: SEHNR and FQNEAQ (reference sequence). The CDR3 DNA reads as TGTGCCAGCAGCACAAGCCGCGGGACTAGCGGGAACCATCACAATGAGCAGTTCTTC. It codes for CASSTSRGTSGNHHNEQFF.

The sample holds one count of this clone. V and J are TRBV4-1 and TRBJ2-7, with 12 bases aligning to TRBD1. The CDR3 is 14 residues long. J gave up 4 bases and V 6 bases, and 4 bases lay outside the gene matches. Germline loops: CDR1 MGHRA, CDR2 YSYEKL. This chain's CDR3 is CASSGTGGKYEQYF. CDR3 DNA: TGCGCCAGCAGTGGGACAGGGGGCAAGTACGAGCAGTACTTC.

The chain has TRBV11-2 and TRBJ1-1, with D perhaps TRBD1 (6 bases). This CDR3 is built from 13 residues. CDR1 SGHAT and CDR2 FQNNGV come from the germline V gene. Trimming removed 4 bases at V and 8 bases at J, with 14 bases between. CDR3 protein: CASSSDRSLEAFF. In DNA, the CDR3 is TGTGCCAGCAGCTCGGACAGAAGTCTCGAAGCTTTCTTT.

The chain uses TRBV5-1 and TRBJ2-6; D possibly corresponds to TRBD2 (7 bases). Germline V gene lookup returns CDR1 SGHRS and CDR2 YFSETQ. Trimming took 7 bases from V and 2 from J, leaving 13 bases between them. The CDR3 consists of 15 residues. The CDR3 protein is CASGGAAPGANVLTF. CDR3 DNA sequence: TGCGCCAGCGGGGGGGCCGCCCCTGGGGCCAACGTCCTGACTTTC.

The chain links TRBV29-1 to TRBJ1-1, with 8 bases lining up with TRBD1. CDR3 length equals 12 residues. From germline, CDR1 is SQVTM and CDR2 ANQGSEA. V lost 3 bases and J lost 11; bases outside the gene matches: 8. The CDR3 loop is CSVEVTGDWAFF. The CDR3 nucleotides read TGCAGCGTTGAGGTGACAGGGGACTGGGCTTTCTTT.

The chain is built from TRBV27 and TRBJ1-4; 7 nucleotides match TRBD1. V shed 3 bases, J shed 6 bases, and the junction held 1 base outside the gene matches. The CDR3 consists of 13 residues. Germline CDR1 MNHEY, CDR2 SMNVEV (reference sequence). The CDR3 DNA reads as TGTGCCAGCAGTTTTGACAGGGATGAAAAACTGTTTTTT. Translated: CASSFDRDEKLFF.